A selection of T cell receptor beta chains follows, all from one sample in a study of sequential checkpoint blockade in melanoma. Only in-frame clones appear in the TCRdb table, and some are missing; sequencing was by immunoSEQ multiplex PCR. This sample yields approximately 6,500 clones, of which about 19% are seen a single time; roughly 15% belongs to the top ten. The material sequenced was tumor tissue (inferred from file names), taken from a patient given nivolumab and ipilimumab in sequence. These receptors all stem from a human donor with melanoma. Each CDR3 is given with its conserved first and last residue. A D gene is named only where the DNA matches it firmly. Only some rows state a clone size, as once, few, many or a class for expanded clones.

j_gene: TRBJ1-1
v_gene: TRBV12-2
abundance: few
d_gene: .
CDR3nt: TGTGCAAGTCGCTTGCCACGGACACACAAACTGAACACTGAAGCTTTCTTT
CDR3aa: CASRLPRTHKLNTEAFF

j_gene: TRBJ1-2
v_gene: TRBV11-3
abundance: few
d_gene: TRBD1
CDR3nt: TGTGCCAGCAGCTCACAGGGGTCCTATCTTAACTATGGCTACACCTTC
CDR3aa: CASSSQGSYLNYGYTF

j_gene: TRBJ1-3
v_gene: TRBV19
abundance: few
d_gene: .
CDR3nt: TGTGCCAGTAGTAAGCGACAGGCTCCAGCTGGAAACACCATATATTTT
CDR3aa: CASSKRQAPAGNTIYF

j_gene: TRBJ2-5
v_gene: TRBV11-3
abundance: .
d_gene: .
CDR3nt: TGTGCCAGCAGCATCGTCCGACGGGACCCTGAGACCCAGTACTTC
CDR3aa: CASSIVRRDPETQYF

j_gene: TRBJ2-5
v_gene: TRBV6-8
abundance: few
d_gene: TRBD2
CDR3nt: TGTGCCAGCACCCTAACGGGACTAGCAGGAGAGACCCAGTACTTC
CDR3aa: CASTLTGLAGETQYF

j_gene: TRBJ1-2
v_gene: TRBV18
abundance: medium-sized
d_gene: TRBD1
CDR3nt: TGTGCCAGCTCACCGGTAGGACAGGATAGCTACACCTTC
CDR3aa: CASSPVGQDSYTF

j_gene: TRBJ2-2
v_gene: TRBV7-5
abundance: few
d_gene: .
CDR3nt: TGTGCTAGCAGCTCGACAGGGGTCACCGGGGAGCTGTTTTTT
CDR3aa: CASSSTGVTGELFF

j_gene: TRBJ2-1
v_gene: TRBV6-8
abundance: .
d_gene: .
CDR3nt: TGTGCCAGCGGTACTTTCTACAATGAGCAGTTCTTC
CDR3aa: CASGTFYNEQFF

j_gene: TRBJ2-1
v_gene: TRBV9
abundance: medium-sized
d_gene: .
CDR3nt: TGTGCCAGCAGCGTAGTAGCCCGGGGCGGCACCTACAATGAGCAGTTCTTC
CDR3aa: CASSVVARGGTYNEQFF

j_gene: TRBJ2-7
v_gene: TRBV11-3
abundance: .
d_gene: .
CDR3nt: TGTGCCAGCAGCTTGACTGGACTATCCTACGAGCAGTACTTC
CDR3aa: CASSLTGLSYEQYF

j_gene: TRBJ2-2
v_gene: TRBV15
abundance: once
d_gene: .
CDR3nt: TGTGCCACCAGCAGGACGTATATAGCCGGGTCCAACACCGGGGAGCTGTTTTTT
CDR3aa: CATSRTYIAGSNTGELFF

j_gene: TRBJ2-7
v_gene: TRBV19
abundance: .
d_gene: .
CDR3nt: TGTGCCAGTAGTACAAACCGGGACGGTCGTGATATGAGTTTC
CDR3aa: CASSTNRDGRDMSF

j_gene: TRBJ2-7
v_gene: TRBV23-1
abundance: .
d_gene: .
CDR3nt: TGCGCCAGCAGCTTGGGAGGCGTCTACGAGCAGTACTTC
CDR3aa: CASSLGGVYEQYF

j_gene: TRBJ1-3
v_gene: TRBV6-8
abundance: many
d_gene: .
CDR3nt: TGTGCCAGCAGTGCCGCACAGCATGGAAACACCATATATTTT
CDR3aa: CASSAAQHGNTIYF

j_gene: TRBJ1-1
v_gene: TRBV6-8
abundance: few
d_gene: .
CDR3nt: TGTGCCAGCAGTTACCCACATACTGAAGCTTTCTTT
CDR3aa: CASSYPHTEAFF

j_gene: TRBJ1-1
v_gene: TRBV9
abundance: few
d_gene: TRBD1
CDR3nt: TGTGCCAGCAAGGACGGACAGGGCGGCACTGAAGCTTTCTTT
CDR3aa: CASKDGQGGTEAFF

j_gene: TRBJ2-4
v_gene: TRBV9
abundance: many
d_gene: .
CDR3nt: TGTGCCAGCAGTGAGGAGGGACCCAAAAACATTCAGTACTTC
CDR3aa: CASSEEGPKNIQYF

j_gene: TRBJ2-1
v_gene: TRBV30
abundance: medium-sized
d_gene: TRBD1
CDR3nt: TGTGCCTGGGGCTTGGGGACAGGACCCCGCCTGGGTGGGGATGAGCAGTTCTTC
CDR3aa: CAWGLGTGPRLGGDEQFF

j_gene: TRBJ1-1
v_gene: TRBV19
abundance: .
d_gene: .
CDR3nt: TGTGCCAGTAGTATTGGGGGGAGCACTGAAGCTTTCTTT
CDR3aa: CASSIGGSTEAFF

j_gene: TRBJ2-2
v_gene: TRBV28
abundance: few
d_gene: .
CDR3nt: TGTGCCAGCAGTTTATCGAGGTACGCGAACACCGGGGAGCTGTTTTTT
CDR3aa: CASSLSRYANTGELFF

j_gene: TRBJ2-7
v_gene: TRBV27
abundance: few
d_gene: TRBD2
CDR3nt: TGTGCCAGCAGTCCCCGGGGGGGCTACGAGCAGTACTTC
CDR3aa: CASSPRGGYEQYF

j_gene: TRBJ1-4
v_gene: TRBV5-1
abundance: .
d_gene: .
CDR3nt: TGCGCCAGCAGCTTAACGGAGTACAATCAGAACTTTAATGAAAAACTGTTTTTT
CDR3aa: CASSLTEYNQNFNEKLFF

j_gene: TRBJ2-7
v_gene: TRBV30
abundance: once
d_gene: .
CDR3nt: TGTGCCTGGAGTGTAAGCCAAGTGAGGGTCGAGCAGTACTTC
CDR3aa: CAWSVSQVRVEQYF

j_gene: TRBJ1-1
v_gene: TRBV19
abundance: .
d_gene: .
CDR3nt: TGTGCCTGTCGTCGGGGGGCGCACACTGAAGCTTTCTTT
CDR3aa: CACRRGAHTEAFF

j_gene: TRBJ1-6
v_gene: TRBV6-8
abundance: medium-sized
d_gene: .
CDR3nt: TGTGCCGGAGGAGACAGCGTTTATAATTCACCCCTCCACTTT
CDR3aa: CAGGDSVYNSPLHF

j_gene: TRBJ2-1
v_gene: TRBV19
abundance: .
d_gene: .
CDR3nt: TGTGCCAGTAGCCAGGGATCCTACAATGAGCAGTTCTTC
CDR3aa: CASSQGSYNEQFF

j_gene: TRBJ2-1
v_gene: TRBV10-2
abundance: once
d_gene: TRBD1
CDR3nt: TGCGCCAGCAGTGGAACGGGGCAGGGGGCCTACAATGAGCAGTTCTTC
CDR3aa: CASSGTGQGAYNEQFF

j_gene: TRBJ1-2
v_gene: TRBV11-3
abundance: few
d_gene: TRBD1
CDR3nt: TGTGCCAGCAGCTTAGGACAGGGCGAATACTATGGCTACACCTTC
CDR3aa: CASSLGQGEYYGYTF

j_gene: TRBJ1-6
v_gene: TRBV5-5
abundance: many
d_gene: .
CDR3nt: TGTGCCAGCAGCTTGGAATTACCAGGTTCACCCCTCCACTTT
CDR3aa: CASSLELPGSPLHF

j_gene: TRBJ1-2
v_gene: TRBV9
abundance: many
d_gene: .
CDR3nt: TGTGCCAGCAGCGTTGACAGCGCTAACTATGGCTACACCTTC
CDR3aa: CASSVDSANYGYTF

j_gene: TRBJ2-7
v_gene: TRBV6-8
abundance: few
d_gene: .
CDR3nt: TGTGCCAGCAACTACTTCGGGACTCCGGGCGAGCAGTACTTC
CDR3aa: CASNYFGTPGEQYF

j_gene: TRBJ1-1
v_gene: TRBV6-8
abundance: .
d_gene: .
CDR3nt: TGTGCCAGCAGTTTACCGGGGGGTGGCACTGAAGCTTTCTTT
CDR3aa: CASSLPGGGTEAFF

j_gene: TRBJ2-5
v_gene: TRBV2
abundance: .
d_gene: .
CDR3nt: TGTGCCAGCAGCCGTCCGTCTCGGGGGGCTGAGACCCAGTACTTC
CDR3aa: CASSRPSRGAETQYF

j_gene: TRBJ2-3
v_gene: TRBV9
abundance: medium-sized
d_gene: .
CDR3nt: TGTGCCAGCAGTTTAGCGGATCGGGATACGCAGTATTTT
CDR3aa: CASSLADRDTQYF

j_gene: TRBJ1-6
v_gene: TRBV6-8
abundance: .
d_gene: .
CDR3nt: TGTGCCAGCAGTTACGAGTCTGCGTGGGGTTCACCCCTCCACTTT
CDR3aa: CASSYESAWGSPLHF

j_gene: TRBJ2-1
v_gene: TRBV11-3
abundance: .
d_gene: .
CDR3nt: TGTGCCAGCAGCCCTCAAACAGGTTACAATGAGCAGTTCTTC
CDR3aa: CASSPQTGYNEQFF

j_gene: TRBJ1-3
v_gene: TRBV11-3
abundance: many
d_gene: TRBD1
CDR3nt: TGTGCCAGCAGCTCCCGGACAGGGGTCTCTGGAAACACCATATATTTT
CDR3aa: CASSSRTGVSGNTIYF

j_gene: TRBJ2-5
v_gene: TRBV11-3
abundance: few
d_gene: .
CDR3nt: TGTGCCAGCAGCTGGGCGTTGGCGGGTCGGGAGACCCAGTACTTC
CDR3aa: CASSWALAGRETQYF

j_gene: TRBJ1-2
v_gene: TRBV6-8
abundance: .
d_gene: .
CDR3nt: TGTGCCAGCAAGACAGAGCTTAACTATGGCTACACCTTC
CDR3aa: CASKTELNYGYTF

j_gene: TRBJ2-3
v_gene: TRBV9
abundance: .
d_gene: TRBD2
CDR3nt: TGTGCCAGCAGTATAGCGGGAGCTAGCACAGATACGCAGTATTTT
CDR3aa: CASSIAGASTDTQYF

j_gene: TRBJ2-5
v_gene: TRBV4-1
abundance: .
d_gene: .
CDR3nt: TGCGCCAGCAGCCGAAGGACAACCCAAGAGACCCAGTACTTC
CDR3aa: CASSRRTTQETQYF

j_gene: TRBJ1-4
v_gene: TRBV11-3
abundance: few
d_gene: .
CDR3nt: TGTGCCAGCAGCGAAGGGGCGTCCCATGCAACTAATGAAAAACTGTTTTTT
CDR3aa: CASSEGASHATNEKLFF

j_gene: TRBJ1-3
v_gene: TRBV19
abundance: .
d_gene: .
CDR3nt: TGTGCCAGTAGTGCCGGGGCTGGAAACACCATATATTTT
CDR3aa: CASSAGAGNTIYF

j_gene: TRBJ1-1
v_gene: TRBV7-6
abundance: .
d_gene: .
CDR3nt: TGTGCCAGCAGTCAGTGGACGGAGCAGAACACTGAAGCTTTCTTT
CDR3aa: CASSQWTEQNTEAFF

j_gene: TRBJ1-2
v_gene: TRBV30
abundance: .
d_gene: .
CDR3nt: TGTGCCTGGAGTGTACAGGCCAACTATGGCTACACCTTC
CDR3aa: CAWSVQANYGYTF

j_gene: TRBJ1-2
v_gene: TRBV14
abundance: medium-sized
d_gene: .
CDR3nt: TGTGCCAGCAGCCTACAGGGCTATGGCTACACCTTC
CDR3aa: CASSLQGYGYTF

j_gene: TRBJ1-4
v_gene: TRBV4-2
abundance: .
d_gene: TRBD1
CDR3nt: TGTGCCAGCAGCCGGACGACAGGGCTGAATGAAAAACTGTTTTTT
CDR3aa: CASSRTTGLNEKLFF

j_gene: TRBJ2-1
v_gene: TRBV7-7
abundance: .
d_gene: .
CDR3nt: TGTGCCAGCAGCTTAGATCCCAGGGTAGGGAGCGGCCCCAATGAGCAGTTCTTC
CDR3aa: CASSLDPRVGSGPNEQFF

j_gene: TRBJ2-2
v_gene: TRBV11-3
abundance: many
d_gene: .
CDR3nt: TGTGCCAGCAGCTTCAATACGAACACCGGGGAGCTGTTTTTT
CDR3aa: CASSFNTNTGELFF

j_gene: TRBJ1-1
v_gene: TRBV2
abundance: few
d_gene: TRBD1
CDR3nt: TGTGCCAGCAGTCCCAGGGGGGCCAACACTGAAGCTTTCTTT
CDR3aa: CASSPRGANTEAFF

j_gene: TRBJ2-3
v_gene: TRBV11-3
abundance: few
d_gene: .
CDR3nt: TGTGCCAGCAGCCTTCCTTTAAGGGGGGACCCCACAGATACGCAGTATTTT
CDR3aa: CASSLPLRGDPTDTQYF

j_gene: TRBJ1-3
v_gene: TRBV6-8
abundance: few
d_gene: .
CDR3nt: TGTGCCAGCAGTGCCCAGCTGAGCTCTGGAAACACCATATATTTT
CDR3aa: CASSAQLSSGNTIYF

j_gene: TRBJ1-2
v_gene: TRBV19
abundance: .
d_gene: .
CDR3nt: TGTGCCAGTAGCATAAGGGGGGATTATGGCTACACCTTC
CDR3aa: CASSIRGDYGYTF

j_gene: TRBJ2-1
v_gene: TRBV12-5
abundance: .
d_gene: TRBD2
CDR3nt: TGTGCCCAGGGTAGCGGGAGTATAAATGAGCAGTTCTTC
CDR3aa: CAQGSGSINEQFF

j_gene: TRBJ2-7
v_gene: TRBV23-1
abundance: .
d_gene: TRBD2
CDR3nt: TGCGCCAGCAGCTTGGGGCTAGCGGCCCTATCCTACGAGCAGTACTTC
CDR3aa: CASSLGLAALSYEQYF

j_gene: TRBJ1-1
v_gene: TRBV6-8
abundance: .
d_gene: .
CDR3nt: TGTGCCAGCAGTTACGGGGGGGCTGGGTACACTGAAGCTTTCTTT
CDR3aa: CASSYGGAGYTEAFF

j_gene: TRBJ2-3
v_gene: TRBV25-1
abundance: few
d_gene: .
CDR3nt: TGTGCCAGCAGTGAGCGAGGGGGATGGGGAGATACGCAGTATTTT
CDR3aa: CASSERGGWGDTQYF

j_gene: TRBJ1-2
v_gene: TRBV11-3
abundance: many
d_gene: TRBD1
CDR3nt: TGTGCCAGCAGCGGCGACAGGGGGCGTGATGGCTACACCTTC
CDR3aa: CASSGDRGRDGYTF

j_gene: TRBJ2-5
v_gene: TRBV7-5
abundance: few
d_gene: .
CDR3nt: TGTGCCAGCAGCTTGTACGCGGGGGCCCTCCAAGGAGAGACCCAGTACTTC
CDR3aa: CASSLYAGALQGETQYF

j_gene: TRBJ1-1
v_gene: TRBV18
abundance: .
d_gene: .
CDR3nt: TGTGCCAGCTCACCACCCAACCGGGGACCGTGGATCACTGAAGCTTTCTTT
CDR3aa: CASSPPNRGPWITEAFF